The 29 T cell receptor beta chains below all came from one sample that was sequenced in a study of blood T cell repertoires in COVID-19. The protocol was immunoSEQ multiplex PCR, while the TCRdb copy is restricted to in-frame clones and leaves out a portion. Of 280,000 or so clones listed, 89% are singletons. Specimen: PBMCs or T cells enriched from blood (not recorded which). Every receptor here comes from a woman aged 45-59 years who had been exposed to COVID-19.

In this sample, this clone turned up a few times. This sample includes further DNA sequences coding for the same CDR3. The V gene is TRBV28, the J gene TRBJ1-2, with 9 bases aligning to TRBD1. Germline V gene data show CDR1 as MDHEN and CDR2 as SYDVKM. CDR3 length equals 15 residues. V shed 4 bases and J 1 base; nucleotides not matched to a gene: 4. The CDR3, as DNA: TGTGCCAGCAGTTCGCCGGGACAGGGTAACTATGGCTACACCTTC. Translating gives CASSSPGQGNYGYTF.

The V and J genes are TRBV11-2 and TRBJ2-7, with D maybe TRBD1 (5 bases). The CDR3 is 15 amino acids. Trimming removed 3 bases from V and 2 bases from J, with 14 bases in between. Germline values: CDR1 SGHAT, CDR2 FQNNGV. In DNA form, the CDR3 reads TGTGCCAGCAGCTTGACAGACCTCTTCACCTACGAGCAGTACTTC. It encodes CASSLTDLFTYEQYF. Looking up the rest from reference TRBV11-2 and TRBJ2-7 gives the full variable domain: EAGVAQSPRYKIIEKRQSVAFWCNPISGHATLYWYQQILGQGPKLLIQFQNNGVVDDSQLPKDRFSAERLKGVDSTLKIQPAKLEDSAVYLCASSLTDLFTYEQYFGPGTRLTVT.

V usage is TRBV19 and J usage is TRBJ2-7, with 7 bases fitting TRBD2. The germline CDR1 and CDR2 sequences are LNHDA and SQIVND (reference sequence). The CDR3 loop spans 15 amino acids. Losses at the gene ends were 1 base for V and 3 bases for J; bases not matched to a gene: 6. The CDR3 bases are TGTGCCAGTAGTATAGTCCCAGCGGGGATCTACGAGCAGTACTTC. Translation: CASSIVPAGIYEQYF.

This clone showed up just once. This chain uses TRBV19 with TRBJ1-5; a possible D gene is TRBD1 (5 bases). Germline CDR1 reads LNHDA; CDR2 reads SQIVND (reference sequence). CDR3 length: 13 residues. Trimming cost V 7 bases and J 4 bases, with 11 bases left between them. In nucleotides, the CDR3 is TGTGCCAGTACCCATCCAGGGAATCAGCCCCAGCATTTT. Its translation: CASTHPGNQPQHF.

V and J are TRBV10-3 and TRBJ1-1; the D gene is possibly TRBD1 (5 bases). V was pared by 5 bases and J by 1 base, with 11 bases between. Per germline, CDR1 ENHRY and CDR2 SYGVKD. This CDR3 is 14 amino acids long. This chain's CDR3 is CAISPRQGNTEAFF. The CDR3 nucleotides read TGTGCCATCAGTCCCCGGCAGGGGAACACTGAAGCTTTCTTT.

The chain carries TRBV2 and TRBJ1-5; 7 bases line up with TRBD1. Germline values: CDR1 SNHLY, CDR2 FYNNEI. After removal of 5 bases from V and 5 bases from J, the junction contained 3 bases not matched to a gene. The CDR3 loop spans 13 amino acids. In DNA, the CDR3 is TGTGCCAGCAGTCGGGGACAGTATCAGCCCCAGCATTTT. It codes for CASSRGQYQPQHF.

This chain links TRBV9 with TRBJ1-5; D call uncertain. This CDR3 spans 15 amino acids. Germline-derived CDR1 and CDR2 are SGDLS and YYNGEE. V lost 0 bases to trimming and J lost 10 bases, with 17 bases between them. For the CDR3, the DNA is TGTGCCAGCAGCGTAGACGTTAGGACCTCTAGCCCCCAGCATTTT. The encoded protein is CASSVDVRTSSPQHF.

Only one count was recorded for this clone. J is TRBJ1-2 and V is TRBV30; D may be TRBD1 (6 bases). Looked up from germline, CDR1 is GTSNPN and CDR2 is SVGIG (reference sequence). The CDR3 runs 12 residues. Trimming removed 8 bases at V and 6 bases at J, with 16 bases between. The CDR3 loop is CARSQGSDGYTF. DNA for the CDR3: TGTGCCCGCTCACAGGGATCGGATGGCTACACCTTC.

The chain is built from TRBV9 and TRBJ2-1; 8 nucleotides agree with TRBD2. CDR1 and CDR2 from the germline V gene are SGDLS and YYNGEE. The CDR3 sequence is 14 residues long. After removal of 4 bases from V and 9 bases from J, the junction contained 9 bases not matched to a gene. DNA of the CDR3: TGTGCCAGCAGCACCCACGGGGGGGCCGTTGAGCAGTTCTTC. Encoded protein: CASSTHGGAVEQFF.

The chain couples TRBV5-1 to TRBJ2-1; D is possibly TRBD1 (5 bases). The length of the CDR3 is 13 residues. Trimming removed 6 bases at V and 11 bases at J, with 18 bases between. Germline CDR1 reads SGHRS; CDR2 reads YFSETQ. The DNA of the CDR3 is TGCGCCAGCACGGAAGTCCCTAGGACAAAGCAGTTCTTC. Amino acid sequence: CASTEVPRTKQFF.

The chain is built from TRBV5-1 and TRBJ2-2, with 8 bases aligning to TRBD2. Unmatched junction bases numbered 13, after V lost 3 bases and J lost 6 bases. The CDR3 spans 17 residues. Germline lookup yields CDR1 SGHRS and CDR2 YFSETQ. CDR3 coding DNA: TGCGCCAGCAGCTCATTGTGGCGGGGGGCCGGCGCCGGGGAGCTGTTTTTT. This gives the protein CASSSLWRGAGAGELFF.

The rearrangement links TRBV5-1 to TRBJ1-2; no reliable D call. The germline CDR1 and CDR2 sequences are SGHRS and YFSETQ. Trimming shortened V by 3 bases and J by 3 bases, and 9 bases separated the two germline ends. This CDR3 is 13 amino acids long. CDR3 in amino acids: CASSSGSYYGYTF. In DNA form, the CDR3 reads TGCGCCAGCAGCTCCGGGTCCTACTATGGCTACACCTTC.

This clone was picked up one time. V usage is TRBV4-1 and J usage is TRBJ2-2; possible D gene TRBD2, 6 bases. The germline V gene has CDR1 MGHRA and CDR2 YSYEKL. The CDR3 loop spans 15 amino acids. V was shortened by 1 base and J by 4 bases, with 10 bases between the two germline ends. The CDR3, as DNA: TGCGCCAGCAGCCAAGTCAACGGGGGCACCGGGGAGCTGTTTTTT. Its protein product is CASSQVNGGTGELFF.

This clone was seen just once. The chain recombines TRBV19 with TRBJ2-7; TRBD2 agrees at 10 bases. After removal of 4 bases from V and 2 bases from J, the junction contained 8 bases not matched to a gene. This CDR3 contains 16 residues. CDR1 is LNHDA, CDR2 SQIVND, per germline (reference sequence). The CDR3 protein is CASSRITSGVAYEQYF. CDR3 sequence (DNA): TGTGCCAGTAGTAGGATAACTAGCGGGGTTGCCTACGAGCAGTACTTC. Looking up the rest from reference TRBV19 and TRBJ2-7 gives the full variable domain: DGGITQSPKYLFRKEGQNVTLSCEQNLNHDAMYWYRQDPGQGLRLIYYSQIVNDFQKGDIAEGYSVSREKKESFPLTVTSAQKNPTAFYLCASSRITSGVAYEQYFGPGTRLTVT.

V and J are TRBV9 and TRBJ2-3, with 8 bases fitting TRBD2. CDR1 is SGDLS, CDR2 YYNGEE, per germline. V shed 1 base and J 5 bases; nucleotides not matched to a gene: 3. The CDR3 totals 14 residues. CDR3 in DNA: TGTGCCAGCAGCGTAAGCGGGGGTCAAGATACGCAGTATTTT. Encoded protein: CASSVSGGQDTQYF.

In its sample, this clone was seen once. The chain recombines TRBV18 with TRBJ1-5, with 7 bases identical to TRBD1. The CDR3 totals 17 residues. The ends lost 6 bases at V and 4 bases at J; junction bases unmatched: 15. Germline loops: CDR1 KGHSH, CDR2 LQKENI. CDR3 sequence: CASSSHAGTVINQPQHF. CDR3 in DNA: TGTGCCAGCTCGTCCCACGCCGGGACAGTCATAAATCAGCCCCAGCATTTT. Combining the CDR3 with reference TRBV18 and TRBJ1-5 gives the whole variable domain NAGVMQNPRHLVRRRGQEARLRCSPMKGHSHVYWYRQLPEEGLKFMVYLQKENIIDESGMPKERFSAEFPKEGPSILRIQQVVRGDSAAYFCASSSHAGTVINQPQHFGDGTRLSIL.

This rearrangement joins TRBV7-6 to TRBJ1-5; D may be TRBD1 (5 bases). Trimming stripped 1 base from V and 1 base from J, with 14 bases between. The germline V gene encodes CDR1 SGHVS and CDR2 FNYEAQ. The CDR3 covers 17 residues. For the CDR3, the DNA is TGTGCCAGCAGCTTAGGTCAGGGTCCATTGAGCAATCAGCCCCAGCATTTT. Translated: CASSLGQGPLSNQPQHF.

The CDR3 region has the DNA TGTGCCAGCAGCCCCCGAAAGGGGGGAGGGCTAGGTACCTACGAGCAGTACTTC. It translates to CASSPRKGGGLGTYEQYF. This rearrangement joins TRBV4-2 to TRBJ2-7, with D possibly being TRBD2 (7 bases). The CDR3 length is 18 residues. Germline CDR1 reads LGHNA; CDR2 reads YNFKEQ. Trimming left V 4 bases short and J 2 bases short, with 24 bases between.

The rearrangement links TRBV5-1 to TRBJ1-6; 9 nucleotides align to TRBD1. Germline V gene lookup returns CDR1 SGHRS and CDR2 YFSETQ. V shed 4 bases and J 7 bases; nucleotides not matched to a gene: 15. The CDR3 loop spans 18 amino acids. In DNA, the CDR3 is TGCGCCAGCAGCCGAATGAGATTGGACAGGGGAATGAATTCACCCCTCCACTTT. It specifies CASSRMRLDRGMNSPLHF.

The V gene is TRBV7-2, the J gene TRBJ2-3; 7 bases agree with TRBD2. This CDR3 region has 16 residues. Trimming took 5 bases from V and 2 from J; bases not matched to a gene: 10. The germline V gene encodes CDR1 SGHTA and CDR2 FQGNSA. As DNA, the CDR3 is TGTGCCAGCAGCATCTTTATCGGGGGGATCACAGATACGCAGTATTTT. This encodes CASSIFIGGITDTQYF.

The CDR3 loop reads CASSYGLAASYEQYF. DNA for the CDR3: TGCGCCAGCAGCTATGGACTAGCGGCCTCCTACGAGCAGTACTTC. The gene calls are TRBV5-1 and TRBJ2-7; 10 positions match TRBD2. The junction had 3 bases not matched to a gene; V was cut back by 3 bases and J by 0 bases. CDR1 SGHRS and CDR2 YFSETQ come from the germline V gene. This CDR3 is built from 15 residues.

CDR3 DNA: TGTGCCAGCAGGAAAATCAGCGGCGGGCCAGATACGCAGTATTTT. It encodes CASRKISGGPDTQYF. The chain links TRBV28 to TRBJ2-3; maybe TRBD2 (5 bases). V dropped 6 bases and J dropped 4 bases, with 17 bases sitting between them. Germline values: CDR1 MDHEN, CDR2 SYDVKM. CDR3 length equals 15 residues. Variable domain in full (rest from reference TRBV28 and TRBJ2-3): DVKVTQSSRYLVKRTGEKVFLECVQDMDHENMFWYRQDPGLGLRLIYFSYDVKMKEKGDIPEGYSVSREKKERFSLILESASTNQTSMYLCASRKISGGPDTQYFGPGTRLTVL.

This clone was counted a few times. The J gene is TRBJ1-4, the V gene TRBV28; 8 nucleotides agree with TRBD1. Germline values: CDR1 MDHEN, CDR2 SYDVKM. The CDR3 has 15 residues. J gave up 4 bases and V 2 bases, and 3 bases lay outside the gene matches. CDR3 bases: TGTGCCAGCAGTTTACCGACAGGGGTTAATGAAAAACTGTTTTTT. It yields the protein CASSLPTGVNEKLFF.

This sequence joins TRBV6-4 and TRBJ2-1; no clear D. V gave up 4 bases and J gave up 5 bases, with 6 bases separating them. The CDR3 runs 12 residues. Looked up from germline, CDR1 is MRHNA and CDR2 is SNTAGT. The CDR3 DNA is TGTGCCAGCAGTGGAGGAAACAATGAGCAGTTCTTC. Its translation: CASSGGNNEQFF.

The DNA for the CDR3 is TGCGCCAGCAGCCTGGTGGGGGGGGCGATTAATTCACCCCTCCACTTT. Translation: CASSLVGGAINSPLHF. The rearrangement joins TRBV5-1 to TRBJ1-6; tentative D call: TRBD1 (6 bases). This CDR3 has 16 amino acids. The germline V and J ends were trimmed by 4 bases and 6 bases, with 17 bases remaining between them. CDR1 is SGHRS, CDR2 YFSETQ, per germline.

The V gene is TRBV19, the J gene TRBJ2-2; TRBD1 matches at 7 bases. V dropped 3 bases and J dropped 4; count of bases not matched to a gene: 2. The CDR3 is made up of 14 amino acids. Germline CDR1 reads LNHDA; CDR2 reads SQIVND (reference sequence). CDR3 protein: CASSITGATGELFF. CDR3 nucleotides: TGTGCCAGTAGTATTACAGGGGCCACCGGGGAGCTGTTTTTT.

V usage is TRBV28 and J usage is TRBJ2-5, with 8 nucleotides matching TRBD1. The V gene's germline CDR1 is MDHEN and CDR2 SYDVKM. After removal of 9 bases from V and 5 bases from J, the junction contained 14 bases not matched to a gene. The CDR3 covers 15 residues. The CDR3 spells CASRQGPNIGETQYF. The CDR3 nucleotides are TGTGCCAGTAGACAGGGGCCAAATATCGGGGAGACCCAGTACTTC.

This sequence joins TRBV6-1 and TRBJ2-7; 7 bases are shared with TRBD1. Germline values: CDR1 MNHNS, CDR2 SASEGT. The V segment lost 0 bases and the J segment 2 bases; nucleotides outside the gene matches: 4. This CDR3 has 15 residues. CDR3: CASSEAWGQTYEQYF. The CDR3 bases are TGTGCCAGCAGTGAAGCTTGGGGACAGACCTACGAGCAGTACTTC.

The chain carries TRBV9 and TRBJ2-4, with D uncertain. This CDR3 spans 14 amino acids. Germline V gene lookup returns CDR1 SGDLS and CDR2 YYNGEE. V was trimmed by 0 bases and J by 8 bases, leaving 12 bases between them. The CDR3 DNA follows: TGTGCCAGCAGCGTAGCTGCCGGGTCGGACATTCAGTACTTC. Amino acids: CASSVAAGSDIQYF.